Listed here is a single TCR beta chain. The method was immunoSEQ multiplex PCR; TCRdb's version includes in-frame clones alone and lacks a portion of them. The repertoire consists of some 9,200 clones, with 62% occurring once and the leading ten covering more than 5%. The sample comes from a study of tumour-infiltrating T cells in Burkitt lymphoma. The sequencing sample was made of tumor tissue. The clonotype originates from a human donor with diffuse large B-cell lymphoma.

The CDR3 DNA follows: TGTGCCAGCCATAGGACCGCTAACACTGAAGCTTTCTTT. Translating gives CASHRTANTEAFF. The chain recombines TRBV6-5 with TRBJ1-1; D call uncertain. The CDR3 spans 13 residues. V dropped 8 bases and J dropped 2 bases, with 12 bases sitting between them. Germline loops: CDR1 MNHEY, CDR2 SVGAGI.